This T cell receptor beta chain was sequenced in a study of T cells in localized non-small cell lung cancer (dated by TCRdb to the early 2020s). In terms of the full investigation: T cell repertoires of more than 200 early-stage NSCLC patients were analyzed, with tumors being compared against uninvolved tumor-adjacent lungs. The cohort was made up of around 220 treatment-naive NSCLC patients whose localized lung tumors had been resected. The mean age of the NSCLC patients was approximately 71 years, with fewer than 150 men and about a hundred women. General conclusions and limits of the study: A median of 57 of the top 100 tumor clones turned up in the paired uninvolved adjacent lung, and 25 to 30 of those clones also ranked among the top 100 of that same adjacent lung. Because multi-region tumor sequencing was not performed, intratumor heterogeneity could not be ruled out. Higher blood T cell density associated with longer overall survival, while higher adjacent-lung clonality associated with shorter survival. Because the study design was exploratory, TCR variables were selected using unadjusted p-values without false-discovery rate correction. Uninvolved tumor-adjacent lung showed the highest T cell clonality, higher than tumor, which suggests more focused antigenic responses in the uninvolved tumor-adjacent lung.

On this clone itself: The target of this receptor is not known. No base quality information exists; no much larger clone differs at one position. Other DNA sequences in this specimen translate into the identical CDR3.

At diagnosis, tumor, uninvolved tumor-adjacent lung and peripheral blood were collected and then preserved as a mix of FFPE and fresh-frozen material. For TCR repertoire profiling, the blood samples were analyzed as peripheral blood mononuclear cells. The immunoSEQ Assay was used to sequence TCR beta CDR3 regions from DNA. In the original analysis: To compute T cell density, TCR beta template counts were normalized to usable DNA, which was estimated by amplifying housekeeping genes. The preseqR package was used to estimate richness by extrapolating to 400,000 templates for PBMC samples and to 120,000 templates for tissue samples. Clonality was defined by subtracting Pielou's evenness from one. Tissue-enriched TCRs were identified through differential abundance testing performed on productive amino-acid clonotypes, with a minimum total count of 5 and an alpha of 0.1. Repertoire overlap between compartments was quantified with the Jaccard Index and Morisita Overlap Index. GLIPH clustered TCR beta CDR3s with public tetramer-defined viral CDR3s; viral motifs required at least three viral sequences plus V-gene enrichment. In its TCRdb copy, this immuneACCESS table keeps in-frame sequences only and misses some clones. Where compared with another copy, unresolved V genes explain less than half of these, and the others have no known cause. That table is the source of V, J and clone size, and D and trimming were worked out from the DNA. For this sample the table gives around 50,000 clones, of which approximately 86% were detected only once. The top ten clones comprise about 16% of the sample.

The CDR3 runs 13 amino acids, cysteine and phenylalanine included. The sequence is cut down to CDR3 DNA, 39 bases in frame from base 1. Based on the germline V gene, the CDR1 and CDR2 sequences are SGDLS and YYNGEE. The V end loses 0 bases and the J end loses 3 bases, and a stretch of 7 bases separates them. Sample: PBMCs, taken before any cancer treatment. The V and J segments used are TRBV9 and TRBJ2-7, with an unclear D gene assignment. The source of this sequence is a female donor with stage II lung adenocarcinoma. The CDR3 reads as follows: CASSVGDHYEQYF. The sequenced DNA: TGTGCCAGCAGCGTAGGCGACCACTACGAGCAGTACTTC. The full variable domain, with segments outside the CDR3 supplied by the reference TRBV9 and TRBJ2-7 proteins, appears as DSGVTQTPKHLITATGQRVTLRCSPRSGDLSVYWYQQSLDQGLQFLIQYYNGEERAKGNILERFSAQQFPDLHSELNLSSLELGDSALYFCASSVGDHYEQYFGPGTRLTVT.